This section outlines one T cell receptor (beta chain) sequence together with its context. This specimen comes from a study of blood T cell repertoires in COVID-19. Overall study context: Material from acute and convalescent COVID-19 was sourced from the United States, Italy and Spain.

Measured with immunoSEQ multiplex PCR; TCRdb has only the in-frame clones, and not every one. The table lists more than 13,000 clones, about 88% of them singletons. Sequenced material: peripheral blood. The TCR was taken from a woman between 65 and 79 years old in a cohort sampled during active or convalescent COVID-19.

CDR3 nucleotide sequence: TGTGCCAGCAGCGTAGGAGCGGGGGTGTCCTACGAGCAGTACTTC. Translated: CASSVGAGVSYEQYF. This chain connects TRBV9 to TRBJ2-7; 8 bases match TRBD2. Germline V CDR1 and CDR2: SGDLS, YYNGEE. Losses at the gene ends were 0 bases for V and 1 base for J; bases not matched to a gene: 3. This CDR3 spans 15 amino acids.